This entry features one T cell receptor (beta chain) sequence. What it binds is unknown. The data belong to a study of PD-L1 blockade in urothelial cancer. Overall study results and limits: Pretreatment TCR clonality in blood under the median foretold superior survival.

The time point: pretreatment peripheral blood. Data came from immunoSEQ multiplex PCR; TCRdb stores just in-frame clones and leaves some out. The table lists roughly 130,000 clones, about 81% of them singletons, with 3.2% in the top ten. The CDR3 runs to 13 residues. V was clipped by 3 bases and J by 1 base; unmatched bases: 2. The germline V gene has CDR1 GTSNPN and CDR2 SVGIG (reference sequence). This chain uses TRBV30 with TRBJ2-7, with TRBD2 matching over 8 bases. The sequencing here drew on PBMCs, taken around atezolizumab (anti-PD-L1) treatment. The source of this sequence is a man aged 50-60 years with urothelial cancer. The CDR3 DNA sequence: TGTGCCTGGAGATTAGCGGGGTCCTACGAGCAGTACTTC. This sequence encodes CAWRLAGSYEQYF.